The 9 T cell receptor beta chains reported below all come from one sample, sequenced in a study of cytomegalovirus exposure and HLA in healthy donors. PCR was performed using 60 Vbeta and 13 Jbeta primers. Measured with immunoSEQ multiplex PCR; TCRdb has only the in-frame clones, and not every one. The data contain hundreds of thousands of clones, 77% of them singletons. The specimen sequenced was PBMCs. These receptors originate from an older woman in good health and CMV-seropositive.

The table lists this clone with a few counts. The chain couples TRBV4-1 to TRBJ2-3; D unclear. CDR3 length equals 17 residues. V gave up 0 bases and J gave up 0 bases, with 13 bases separating them. Germline CDR1 MGHRA, CDR2 YSYEKL. CDR3 DNA sequence: TGCGCCAGCAGCCAAGACCAGCTGAGGTGGAGCACAGATACGCAGTATTTT. Translation gives CASSQDQLRWSTDTQYF.

The V gene is TRBV10-3, the J gene TRBJ2-1; the match to TRBD2 covers 8 bases. The trim removed 3 bases at V and 2 bases at J, leaving 9 bases unmatched. Germline V CDR1 and CDR2: ENHRY, SYGVKD. The CDR3 is 17 residues long. This chain's CDR3 is CAISDLIAGPTYNEQFF. The CDR3 nucleotides are TGTGCCATCAGTGACCTTATAGCGGGACCAACCTACAATGAGCAGTTCTTC.

The V gene is TRBV4-1, the J gene TRBJ1-3, with D maybe TRBD1 (6 bases). This CDR3 region has 16 residues. The germline V gene encodes CDR1 MGHRA and CDR2 YSYEKL. The ends were cut back, 4 bases at V and 5 bases at J, with 18 bases in the middle. The DNA of the CDR3 is TGCGCCAGCAGCCCTCAAAACAGGGTCCGGAGAAACACCATATATTTT. Residues: CASSPQNRVRRNTIYF.

V usage is TRBV4-3 and J usage is TRBJ2-7; 7 bases align to TRBD2. Germline loops: CDR1 LGHNA, CDR2 YSLEER. The CDR3 has 15 amino acids. J lost 2 bases, V lost 0 bases, and 4 bases had no gene match. In DNA, the CDR3 is TGCGCCAGCAGCCAAGACCGGGGACTAACCTACGAGCAGTACTTC. It encodes CASSQDRGLTYEQYF.

This clone has only a few counts. The chain has TRBV10-3 and TRBJ2-5, with TRBD2 matching 10 bases. There are 17 residues in the CDR3. Per the germline V gene, CDR1 is ENHRY and CDR2 is SYGVKD. V shed 3 bases, J shed 3 bases, and the junction held 10 bases outside the gene matches. The CDR3 is CAISEASGGPIEETQYF. The CDR3 region has the DNA TGTGCCATCAGTGAAGCTAGCGGGGGCCCGATAGAAGAGACCCAGTACTTC.

The chain employs TRBV5-8 and TRBJ1-5; 9 nucleotides line up with TRBD1. The CDR3 runs 15 residues. Germline assignment: CDR1 SGHTS and CDR2 YDEGEE. The trim removed 5 bases at V and 6 bases at J, leaving 9 bases unmatched. CDR3 DNA: TGTGCCAGCAGTTCCGGGACAGGGCTCGTTCAGCCCCAGCATTTT. It is translated as CASSSGTGLVQPQHF. The whole variable domain, remainder taken from reference TRBV5-8 and TRBJ1-5, is EAGVTQSPTHLIKTRGQQATLRCSPISGHTSVYWYQQALGLGLQFLLWYDEGEERNRGNFPPRFSGRQFPNYSSELNVNALELEDSALYLCASSSGTGLVQPQHFGDGTRLSIL.

The chain is built from TRBV5-1 and TRBJ2-1; 9 bases align to TRBD1. CDR1 is SGHRS, CDR2 YFSETQ, per germline. This CDR3 has 15 residues. Trimming took 6 bases from V and 1 from J; bases not matched to a gene: 5. Here the CDR3 DNA reads TGCGCCAGCACTATCGGGACAGGGTCCTACAATGAGCAGTTCTTC. Translating gives CASTIGTGSYNEQFF.

This clone is a singleton in its sample. The V and J genes are TRBV27 and TRBJ1-6, with TRBD1 identical over 8 bases. Germline CDR1 MNHEY, CDR2 SMNVEV (reference sequence). V lost 6 bases and J lost 6; bases outside the gene matches: 7. CDR3 size: 15 residues. CDR3 region: CASRGTGVSNSPLHF. CDR3 sequence (DNA): TGTGCCAGCAGGGGGACAGGAGTATCTAATTCACCCCTCCACTTT.

This sequence joins TRBV28 and TRBJ2-5, with 8 nucleotides matching TRBD2. J was trimmed by 6 bases and V by 5 bases; bases with no gene match: 5. From germline, CDR1 is MDHEN and CDR2 SYDVKM. The CDR3 spans 13 residues. The CDR3 region is CASSPGGEKTQYF. CDR3 nucleotides: TGTGCCAGCAGTCCGGGGGGGGAGAAGACCCAGTACTTC.